The subject of this entry is one T cell receptor (beta chain). As yet, its antigen is unknown. This sample also contains other DNA sequences that code for the same CDR3. The data belong to a study of B cell selection in AIRE deficiency. Study results and caveats: Of approximately 3,600 shared Treg TCRbeta sequences, roughly 34% were healthy-donor-only and about 9.6% patient-only. Around 30% of healthy-shared Treg TCRbeta sequences appeared in patient Tconv cells. With only TCRbeta sequenced, about 37% of shared healthy Treg sequences overlapped Tconv. Shared Treg sequences had shorter CDR3s, biased toward rearrangements with few non-templated insertions.

The table came from immunoSEQ multiplex PCR; TCRdb's copy has only in-frame clones and leaves some out. The sample lists 25,000 to 30,000 clones; 95% were seen once. Germline V gene data show CDR1 as SGHRS and CDR2 as YFSETQ. V was shortened by 0 bases and J by 2 bases, with 1 base between the two germline ends. The CDR3 is 12 residues long. The sorted conventional CD4 T cells were gated as CD4+CD127+. The sequencing input was CD4+CD127+ conventional T cells sorted from PBMCs. This clonotype was sampled from a human donor in good health. The chain is built from TRBV5-1 and TRBJ2-3; D not certain. The CDR3 region is CASSLATDTQYF. The CDR3 nucleotides are TGCGCCAGCAGCTTGGCCACAGATACGCAGTATTTT.